A single T cell receptor (beta chain) is shown here with its context. Primers for the PCR totalled 60 Vbeta and 13 Jbeta. Sequencing used immunoSEQ multiplex PCR; TCRdb keeps in-frame clones, though not all of them. The table records 160,000 or so clones, roughly 84% of them present only once. V lost 3 bases and J lost 1; bases outside the gene matches: 7. The CDR3 is made up of 16 amino acids. Germline V lookup: CDR1 SGHRS, CDR2 YFSETQ. The data belong to a study of cytomegalovirus exposure and HLA in healthy donors. The chain has TRBV5-1 and TRBJ2-5, with 9 positions matching TRBD2. Sequencing used PBMCs. This receptor was taken from a man between 18 and 35 years old in good health and CMV-seronegative. In DNA, the CDR3 is TGCGCCAGCAGCTCGGGAGCGGGAGGTGCCCAAGAGACCCAGTACTTC. Translated, it gives CASSSGAGGAQETQYF. Full variable domain (missing parts from reference TRBV5-1 and TRBJ2-5): KAGVTQTPRYLIKTRGQQVTLSCSPISGHRSVSWYQQTPGQGLQFLFEYFSETQRNKGNFPGRFSGRQFSNSRSEMNVSTLELGDSALYLCASSSGAGGAQETQYFGPGTRLLVL.